This record covers a single T cell receptor (beta chain). The target antigen is unknown. The sample belongs to a study of T cell responses to AZD1222 COVID-19 vaccine. CDR1 GTSNPN and CDR2 SVGIG come from the germline V gene (reference sequence). The CDR3 length is 14 residues. Trimming removed 3 bases at V and 1 base at J, with 12 bases between. Study-level findings and limits: Only a handful of AZD1222 recipients, more than five in all, had baseline seropositivity. Donor demographics were predominantly white British with a female majority; clonal diversity may be underestimated. Repertoires were obtained solely post-peak T cell response. Of spike-specific TCRs, nearly half reportedly target regions left unmutated in variants.

TCRdb keeps only in-frame clones here, not all; method: immunoSEQ multiplex PCR. The sample records roughly 160,000 clones, just under 95% being singletons. This chain links TRBV30 with TRBJ1-1, with a possible D match to TRBD1 (6 bases). The sample consisted of peripheral blood, taken on day 0 of AZD1222 vaccination. This TCR came from an adult in good health. The CDR3 DNA reads as TGTGCCTGGAGATTCGACAGGAGGAACACTGAAGCTTTCTTT. It yields the protein CAWRFDRRNTEAFF.